This TCR beta chain was retrieved from a study of human thymus T cells. The study, taken as a whole, reports: Thymic and blood repertoires showed apparently biased V and J gene usage. Overlap was high between thymic repertoires from unrelated individuals, as reported in related research.

A remark on this clone: Its target is not known. Germline is not matched at one junction end, which may reflect a read error. The sample carries other DNA sequences with the same CDR3.

TCRdb's table, derived via immunoSEQ multiplex PCR, lists solely in-frame clones and lacks some. The repertoire holds 55,000 to 85,000 clones, with 85% to 95% as singletons. Resections obtained during corrective heart surgery supplied the thymus tissue. The receptor was isolated from a girl less than two years old with a congenital heart defect but otherwise immunologically healthy. The sequenced sample was thymus tissue.

The CDR3 region has the DNA TGCGCTAGCAGCGTCCTTAGGGGCACCGGGGAGCTGTTTTTT. Residues: CASSVLRGTGELFF. This chain connects TRBV5-1 to TRBJ2-2; a possible D gene is TRBD1 (5 bases). This CDR3 is 14 amino acids long. The germline V gene encodes CDR1 SGHRS and CDR2 YFSETQ.